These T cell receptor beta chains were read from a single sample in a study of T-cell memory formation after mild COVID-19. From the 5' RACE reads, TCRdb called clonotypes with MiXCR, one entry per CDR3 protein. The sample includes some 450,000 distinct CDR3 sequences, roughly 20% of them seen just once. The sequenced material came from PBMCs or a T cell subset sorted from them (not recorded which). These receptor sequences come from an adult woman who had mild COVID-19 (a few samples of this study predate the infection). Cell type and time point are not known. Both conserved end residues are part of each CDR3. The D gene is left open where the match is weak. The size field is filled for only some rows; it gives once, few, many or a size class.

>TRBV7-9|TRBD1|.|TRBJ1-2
TGTGCCAGCAGTTCGCCGACAGGGGGTAGCATCTATGGCTACACCTTC
CASSSPTGGSIYGYTF
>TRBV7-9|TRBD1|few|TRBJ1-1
TGTGCCAGCAGCTTTGACCCGGGACAGGGGGGGACTGAAGCTTTCTTT
CASSFDPGQGGTEAFF
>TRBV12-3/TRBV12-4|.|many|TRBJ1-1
TGTGCCAGCAGACCTACCAGAGATAACACTGAAGCTTTCTTT
CASRPTRDNTEAFF
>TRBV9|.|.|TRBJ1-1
TGTGCCAGCAGCCCCAGCCCGGGGGGACTTACTGAAGCTTTCTTT
CASSPSPGGLTEAFF
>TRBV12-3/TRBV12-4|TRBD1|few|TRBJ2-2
TGTGCCAGCCAAGCTACTCTGGGACAGGGGGCCCGGGAGCTGTTTTTT
CASQATLGQGARELFF
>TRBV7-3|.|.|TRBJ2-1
TGTGCCAGCAGCATGCGGGACCCCCTGGACGAGCAGTTCTTC
CASSMRDPLDEQFF
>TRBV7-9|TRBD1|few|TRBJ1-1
TGTGCCAGCAGGAGAATAGGGGACAGGAAAATTGAAGCTTTCTTT
CASRRIGDRKIEAFF
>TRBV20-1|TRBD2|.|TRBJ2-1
TGCAGTGCTAGAGATGGCGGGAGCGTCTCGGAGCAGTTCTTC
CSARDGGSVSEQFF
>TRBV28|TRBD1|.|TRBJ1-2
TGTGCCAGCAGAATAACCCCCGGGACAGGGGGCAACACCTTC
CASRITPGTGGNTF
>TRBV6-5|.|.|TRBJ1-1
TGTGCCAGCAGTTACGAGGGTGGCACTGAAGCTTTCTTT
CASSYEGGTEAFF
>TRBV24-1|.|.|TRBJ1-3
TGTGCCACCAGTGATCCCGGGACGGAGGGAAACACCATATATTTT
CATSDPGTEGNTIYF
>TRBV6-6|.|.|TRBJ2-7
TGTGCCACCTCGGGGGCCTACGAGCAGTACTTC
CATSGAYEQYF
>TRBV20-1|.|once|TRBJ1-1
TGCAGTGCCACAGGTGGGCAGTCGAACACTGAAGCTTTCTTT
CSATGGQSNTEAFF
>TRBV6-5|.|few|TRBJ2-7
TGTGCCAGCAGTTACTTGGCTAACTACGAGCAGTACTTC
CASSYLANYEQYF
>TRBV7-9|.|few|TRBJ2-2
TGTGCCAGCAGCCTACCTCGAAGGATGAGGGTCACCGGGGAGCTGTTTTTT
CASSLPRRMRVTGELFF
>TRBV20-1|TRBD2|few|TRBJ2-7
TGCAGTGCTAGAGAGACTCTCAGCGGGAAACGCTCCTACGAGCAGTACTTC
CSARETLSGKRSYEQYF
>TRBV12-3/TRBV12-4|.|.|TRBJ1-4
TGTGCCAGCAGTCTCTTAGGACTGGATGAAAAACTGTTTTTT
CASSLLGLDEKLFF
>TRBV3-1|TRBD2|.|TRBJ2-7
TGTGCCAGCAGCCAAGATGCGCTAGCGGGAAGCTACGAGCAGTACTTC
CASSQDALAGSYEQYF
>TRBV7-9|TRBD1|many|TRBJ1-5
TGTGCCAGCAGCTTAGAAACAGGGGCAAATCAGCCCCAGCATTTT
CASSLETGANQPQHF
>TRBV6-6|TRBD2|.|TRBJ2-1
TGTGCCAGCAGCTCCCGGACTAGCGGGAGATTTGGCAATGAGCAGTTCTTC
CASSSRTSGRFGNEQFF
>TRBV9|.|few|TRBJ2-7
TGTGCCAGCAGCCCCAGTGGGGGACCCACAGCCTACGAGCAGTACTTC
CASSPSGGPTAYEQYF
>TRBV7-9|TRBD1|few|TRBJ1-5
TGTGCCAGCAGCCAAGACAGGGGTGCTCAGCCCCAGCATTTT
CASSQDRGAQPQHF
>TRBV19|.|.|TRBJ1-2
TGTGCCAGTAGTATTGGGCAGCCCTATGGCTACACCTTC
CASSIGQPYGYTF
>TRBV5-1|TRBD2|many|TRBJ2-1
TGTGCCAGCAGTTTAGGCGGGAGCTCCTACAATGAGCAGTTCTTC
CASSLGGSSYNEQFF
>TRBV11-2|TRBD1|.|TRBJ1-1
TGTGCCAGTTTGGAACAGGGGGTTACCACTGAAGCTTTCTTT
CASLEQGVTTEAFF
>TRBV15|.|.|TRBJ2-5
TGTGCCACCAGCAGAGCCCGTGGGACCCAGTACTTC
CATSRARGTQYF
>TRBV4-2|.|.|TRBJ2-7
TGTGCCAGCAGCCAAGATAGGATCAGGGAATCCTACGAGCAGTACTTC
CASSQDRIRESYEQYF
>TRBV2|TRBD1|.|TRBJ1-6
TGTGCCAGCAACGACAGGGACAGCTCCTATAATTCACCCCTCCACTTT
CASNDRDSSYNSPLHF
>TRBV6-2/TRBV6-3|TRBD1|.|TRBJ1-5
TGTGCCAGCACAAAAGACAGGGGGCTTTATCAGCCCCAGCATTTT
CASTKDRGLYQPQHF
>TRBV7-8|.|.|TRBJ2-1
TGTGCCAGCAGCCCTCGGACCACCCGGGGTAACAATGAGCAGTTCTTC
CASSPRTTRGNNEQFF
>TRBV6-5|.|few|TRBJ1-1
TGTGCCAGCAAAGACAGCTATGAAGCTTTCTTT
CASKDSYEAFF
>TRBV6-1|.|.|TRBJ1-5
TGTGCCAGCAGTGAAGCAAGATATAGCAATCAGCCCCAGCATTTT
CASSEARYSNQPQHF
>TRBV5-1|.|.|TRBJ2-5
TGCGCCAGCAGCCCCGGGGCCCAACGCGGGCAAGAGACCCAGTACTTC
CASSPGAQRGQETQYF
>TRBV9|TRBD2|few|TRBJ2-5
TGTGCCAGCAGCGTCACCCCTCCGGCGGGGGGGCAAGAGACCCAGTACTTC
CASSVTPPAGGQETQYF
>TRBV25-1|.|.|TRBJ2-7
TGTGCCAGCAGTGAACCAGACTCCTACGAGCAGTACTTC
CASSEPDSYEQYF
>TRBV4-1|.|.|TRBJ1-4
TGCGCCAGCAGCCAAGTTTTTCTTGCGGCAGCTGCTAATGAAAAACTGTTTTTT
CASSQVFLAAAANEKLFF
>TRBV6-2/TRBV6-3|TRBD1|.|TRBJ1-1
TGTGCCAGCAGTTATGGGACAGTACCGAACACTGAAGCTTTCTTT
CASSYGTVPNTEAFF
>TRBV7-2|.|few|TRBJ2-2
TGTGCCAGCAGCTCAAGACTAGGACCCGGGGAGCTGTTTTTT
CASSSRLGPGELFF
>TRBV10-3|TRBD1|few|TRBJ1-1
TGTGCCATCAGAGCTACCGGGACAGGTGTCGAAGCTTTCTTT
CAIRATGTGVEAFF
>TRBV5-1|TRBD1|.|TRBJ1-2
TGCGCCAGCAGCGCCAGGGGGCAGGTCTATGGCTACACCTTC
CASSARGQVYGYTF
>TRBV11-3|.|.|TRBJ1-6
TGTGCCAGCAGCTTAGAGAGCTCTAATTCACCCCTCCACTTT
CASSLESSNSPLHF
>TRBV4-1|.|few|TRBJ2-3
TGCGCCAGCAGCCGAACAGAGCGTGTTACGCAGTATTTT
CASSRTERVTQYF
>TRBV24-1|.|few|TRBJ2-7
TGTGCCACCAGTGAGGCCGGGAGAAACTACGAGCAGTACTTC
CATSEAGRNYEQYF
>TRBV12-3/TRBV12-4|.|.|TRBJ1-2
TGTGCCAGCAGCCCAAACGTAGACTATGGCTACACCTTC
CASSPNVDYGYTF
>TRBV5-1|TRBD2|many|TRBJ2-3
TGCGCCAGCAGCTCCGGACTAGCGGGGACCACAGATACGCAGTATTTT
CASSSGLAGTTDTQYF
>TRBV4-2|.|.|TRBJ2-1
TGTGCCAGCAGCCAAATGACAGGTATCAACAATGAGCAGTTCTTC
CASSQMTGINNEQFF
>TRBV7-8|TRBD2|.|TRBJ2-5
TGTGCCAGCAGCTGGGAGCTAGCGGGTGGGGGGACCCAGTACTTC
CASSWELAGGGTQYF
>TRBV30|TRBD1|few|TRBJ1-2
TGTGCCTGGAGACCAACGACAGGGTTGAGCTATGGCTACACCTTC
CAWRPTTGLSYGYTF
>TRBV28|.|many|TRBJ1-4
TGTGCCAGCAGTCCCAGACACCCAACTAATGAAAAACTGTTTTTT
CASSPRHPTNEKLFF
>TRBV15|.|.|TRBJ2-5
TGTGCCACCAGCAGAGATCCAGCGGGTGGCCAAGAGACCCAGTACTTC
CATSRDPAGGQETQYF
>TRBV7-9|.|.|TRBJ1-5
TGTGCCAGCAGCTTGACGACAGGTCCCAATCAGCCCCAGCATTTT
CASSLTTGPNQPQHF
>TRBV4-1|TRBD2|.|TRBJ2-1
TGCGCCAGCAGCCAAGATCGGTTAATAGCGGGGGTCATAACCACCAATGAGCAGTTCTTC
CASSQDRLIAGVITTNEQFF